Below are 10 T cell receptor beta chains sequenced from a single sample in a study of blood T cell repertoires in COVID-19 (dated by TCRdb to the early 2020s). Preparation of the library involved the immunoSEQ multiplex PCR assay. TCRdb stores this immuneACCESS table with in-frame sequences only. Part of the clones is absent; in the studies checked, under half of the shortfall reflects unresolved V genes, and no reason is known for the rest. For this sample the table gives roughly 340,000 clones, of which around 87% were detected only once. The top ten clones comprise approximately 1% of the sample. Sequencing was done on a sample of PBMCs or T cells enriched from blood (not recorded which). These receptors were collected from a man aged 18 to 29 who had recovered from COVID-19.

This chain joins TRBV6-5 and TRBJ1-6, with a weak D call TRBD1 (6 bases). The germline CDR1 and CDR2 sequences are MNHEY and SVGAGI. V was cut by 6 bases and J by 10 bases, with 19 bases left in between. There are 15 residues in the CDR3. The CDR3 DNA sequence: TGTGCCAGCAGGCTACAGGGAAGGATAGAATCACCCCTCCACTTT. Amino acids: CASRLQGRIESPLHF.

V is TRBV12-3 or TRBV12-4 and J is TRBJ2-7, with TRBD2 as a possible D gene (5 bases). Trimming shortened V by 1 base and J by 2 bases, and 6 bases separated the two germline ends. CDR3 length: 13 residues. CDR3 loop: CASSLVGAYEQYF. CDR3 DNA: TGTGCCAGCAGTTTAGTGGGAGCCTACGAGCAGTACTTC.

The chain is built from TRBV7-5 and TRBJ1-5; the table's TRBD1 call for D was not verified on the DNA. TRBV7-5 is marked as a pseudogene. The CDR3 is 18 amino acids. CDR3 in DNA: TGTGTCAGAAGCCTGTACCGGGACAGAAAATATAGCAATCAGCCCCAGCATTTT. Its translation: CVRSLYRDRKYSNQPQHF.

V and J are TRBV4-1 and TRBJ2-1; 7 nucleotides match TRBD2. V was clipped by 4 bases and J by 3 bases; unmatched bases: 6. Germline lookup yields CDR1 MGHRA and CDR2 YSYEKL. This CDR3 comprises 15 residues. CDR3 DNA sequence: TGCGCCAGCAGCCGCGCGGGGGTCGTCTACAATGAGCAGTTCTTC. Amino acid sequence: CASSRAGVVYNEQFF.

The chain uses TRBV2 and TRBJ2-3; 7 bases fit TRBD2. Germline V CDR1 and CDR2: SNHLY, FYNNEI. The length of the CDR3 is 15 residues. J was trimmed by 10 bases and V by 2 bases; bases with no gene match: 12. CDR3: CASSERGDPPRSQYF. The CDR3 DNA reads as TGTGCCAGCAGTGAACGGGGGGACCCACCCCGATCGCAGTATTTT.

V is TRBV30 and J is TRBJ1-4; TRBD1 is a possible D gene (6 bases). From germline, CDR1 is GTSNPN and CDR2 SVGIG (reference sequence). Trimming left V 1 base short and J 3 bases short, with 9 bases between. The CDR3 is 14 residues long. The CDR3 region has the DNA TGTGCCTGGAGTGCAGGGGCGTCTAATGAAAAACTGTTTTTT. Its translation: CAWSAGASNEKLFF.

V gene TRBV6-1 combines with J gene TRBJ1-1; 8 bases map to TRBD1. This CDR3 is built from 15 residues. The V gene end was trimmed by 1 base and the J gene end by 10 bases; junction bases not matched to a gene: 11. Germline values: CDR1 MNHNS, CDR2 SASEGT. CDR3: CASSEGGQGHPRAFF. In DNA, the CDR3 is TGTGCCAGCAGTGAAGGTGGACAGGGACACCCCAGAGCTTTCTTT.

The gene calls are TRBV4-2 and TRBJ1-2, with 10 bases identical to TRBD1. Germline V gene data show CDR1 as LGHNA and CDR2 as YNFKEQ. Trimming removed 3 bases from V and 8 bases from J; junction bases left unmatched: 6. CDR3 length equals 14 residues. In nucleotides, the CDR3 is TGTGCCAGCAGCCAGGGGACAGGGGTCGGAGGCTACACCTTC. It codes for CASSQGTGVGGYTF.

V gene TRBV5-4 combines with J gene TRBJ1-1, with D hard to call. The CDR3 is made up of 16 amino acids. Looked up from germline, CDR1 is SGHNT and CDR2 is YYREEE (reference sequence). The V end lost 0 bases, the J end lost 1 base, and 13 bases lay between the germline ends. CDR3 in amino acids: CASSLGGYLGNTEAFF. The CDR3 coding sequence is TGTGCCAGCAGCTTGGGCGGTTACCTGGGGAACACTGAAGCTTTCTTT.

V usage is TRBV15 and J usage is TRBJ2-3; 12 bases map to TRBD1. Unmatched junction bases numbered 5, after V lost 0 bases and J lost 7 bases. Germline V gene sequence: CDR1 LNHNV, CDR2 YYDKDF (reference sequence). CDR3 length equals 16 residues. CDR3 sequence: CATSRDVGQGANTQYF. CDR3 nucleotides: TGTGCCACCAGCAGAGATGTGGGACAGGGGGCGAATACGCAGTATTTT.